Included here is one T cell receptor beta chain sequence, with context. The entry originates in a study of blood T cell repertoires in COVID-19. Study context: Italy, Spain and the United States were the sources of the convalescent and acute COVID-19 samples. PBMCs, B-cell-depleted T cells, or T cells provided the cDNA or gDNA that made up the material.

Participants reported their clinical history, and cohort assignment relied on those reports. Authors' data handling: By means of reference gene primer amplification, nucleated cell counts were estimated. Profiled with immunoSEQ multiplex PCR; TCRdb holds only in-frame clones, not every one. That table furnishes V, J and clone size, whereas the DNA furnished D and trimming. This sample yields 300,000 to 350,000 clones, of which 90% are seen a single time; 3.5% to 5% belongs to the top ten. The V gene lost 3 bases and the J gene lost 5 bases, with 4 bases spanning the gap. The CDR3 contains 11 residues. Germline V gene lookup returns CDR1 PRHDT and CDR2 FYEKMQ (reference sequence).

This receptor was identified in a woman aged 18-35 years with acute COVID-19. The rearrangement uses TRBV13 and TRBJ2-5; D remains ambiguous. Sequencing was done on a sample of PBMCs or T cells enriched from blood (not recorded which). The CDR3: CASSFRETQYF. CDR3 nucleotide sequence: TGTGCCAGCAGCTTCAGGGAGACCCAGTACTTC. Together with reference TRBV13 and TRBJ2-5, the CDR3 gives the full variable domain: AAGVIQSPRHLIKEKRETATLKCYPIPRHDTVYWYQQGPGQDPQFLISFYEKMQSDKGSIPDRFSAQQFSDYHSELNMSSLELGDSALYFCASSFRETQYFGPGTRLLVL.